This TCR beta chain stems from a study of regulatory T cells in long-lasting Graves disease. This clonotype occurred many times. The ends lost 6 bases at V and 5 bases at J; junction bases unmatched: 3. Germline V lookup: CDR1 MNHNS, CDR2 SASEGT. The CDR3 totals 13 residues. Assembly of TCR beta libraries relied on iRepertoire HTBI primers together with Arm-PCR of CDR3 regions. TCRdb passed the multiplex PCR reads through MiXCR, listing each CDR3 protein once. Of hundreds of thousands of distinct CDR3 sequences listed, around 20% were seen once; the top ten hold less than 25%. The time point denotes: persistent/refractory GD, antithyroid drugs over 5 years with positive TRAb. There was RNA extracted from PBMCs, and the TCR library was made from it.

The chain is built from TRBV6-1 and TRBJ1-4; TRBD1 aligns across 7 bases. Sequenced here: peripheral blood mononuclear cells (PBMCs), sampled when the disease was refractory, from a patient treated with antithyroid drugs. This receptor was identified in a female donor with Graves disease. The CDR3: CASRATGNEKLFF. The CDR3 coding sequence is TGTGCCAGCAGGGCGACAGGGAATGAAAAACTGTTTTTT.